The source of this T cell receptor beta chain is a study of T cell responses to AZD1222 COVID-19 vaccine (dated by TCRdb to about 2021). Study-level background: AZD1222 recipients given second doses at about 4 weeks or at about 12 weeks were pooled, since spike-specific TCR depth and breadth were not found to differ between the two schedules. A total of 233 trial participants underwent TCR sequencing, of whom around 200 received two doses of AZD1222 and some 26 received two doses of the MenACWY control vaccine. Trial participants were enrolled into age subgroups of 18-55, 56-69 and 70-plus years, which contained approximately 150, 28 and 58 TCR-sequenced participants, respectively. The paper as a whole reports these results and caveats: Participants were mostly white British and included more females than males, and it was suggested by the authors that clonal diversity may have been underestimated. Conclusions about previously exposed vaccinees are limited because only five or six AZD1222 recipients were SARS-CoV-2 seropositive at baseline. Vaccine-associated CD4 TCRs spanned the whole spike protein, with dominant responses in regions 160-218 and 743-854. Because no samples from the day 14 peak response were available, repertoires could be characterized only after the peak T cell response. Reportedly, close to half of the unique spike-specific TCRs recognized epitopes lying outside the regions that are mutated in the B.1.351 and B.1.1.7 variants. A significant rise in spike-specific TCR breadth and depth was observed after two AZD1222 doses relative to day 0 and relative to MenACWY recipients. The 56-69-year group was small, and its depth increase did not reach significance, likely because of low power.

The CDR3 regions of human TCRbeta chains were analyzed by immunosequencing. Regarding the original processing steps: TCRs in the repertoires were matched against a reference library of SARS-CoV-2-specific TCRs that had been generated with the MIRA antigen-specificity platform. Breadth meant the fraction of unique TCRs that were SARS-CoV-2-associated, whereas depth meant the fraction of total T cells that were SARS-CoV-2-associated. Using the MIRA data, every spike-specific TCR was mapped to the spike region that the TCR reacted to and assigned to either a CD4 or a CD8 class. Log10-transformed breadth and depth values were compared by one-way ANOVA with Sidak's multiple comparisons tests. TCRdb holds this immuneACCESS table with in-frame rearrangements only. Some clones are missing; in checked studies, unresolved V genes explain under half, and the rest has no known cause. V and J calls and clone size are those listed in that table; D and trimming were worked out from the DNA. This sample gives under 130,000 clones in total; around 89% of them show up just once. The top ten hold about 9.1% of the sample.

What this sample's time point label stands for: baseline before first vaccination. Samples from vaccinated people were obtained from the UK trials COV001 and COV002, which included a single-blind randomized controlled phase 2/3 trial of AZD1222 (ChAdOx1 nCoV-19) in healthy adults. For TCRbeta chain sequencing, PBMC samples from trial participants were taken at day 0 and at day 28 after the second dose. Turning to this clone: Its cognate antigen has yet to be identified. No base qualities exist here, and no much larger clone lies one base off it.

Reading from cysteine to phenylalanine, the CDR3 counts 17 amino acids. Kept here is only the CDR3 DNA, which spans 51 bases and is read in frame from base 1. Trimming leaves V shorter by 4 bases and J shorter by 6 bases, with the junction holding 7 bases beyond the gene matches. Taken from the germline V gene, the CDR1 and CDR2 loops are SNHLY and FYNNEI. Here the chain combines TRBV2 and TRBJ2-2, and TRBD2 matches 14 of the central bases. Sequenced here: peripheral blood, sampled on day 0 of AZD1222 vaccination. This TCR was sampled from an adult in good health. This receptor has the CDR3 CASSGMTSGRASGELFF. The DNA is as follows: TGTGCCAGCAGTGGGATGACTAGCGGGAGGGCCTCCGGGGAGCTGTTTTTT.